This TCR beta chain was recovered during a study of blood T cell repertoires in COVID-19 (TCRdb year 2020). For the wider study: Collaborator samples came from the United States, Italy and Spain and covered acute and convalescent phases of COVID-19. Nearly every sample came with metadata listing a de-identified subject ID, COVID-19 status, age in years and sex. Deeply sampled blood TCRbeta repertoires from subjects exposed to, actively infected with, or recovered from COVID-19 were included in the dataset. The repertoires were made available in a free public database intended to serve as a resource for research on the immune response to SARS-CoV-2. The samples were drawn from the first 160 participants of the ongoing ImmuneRACE study and from roughly 1,300 subjects provided by 6 global collaborators. Where available, HLA class I and class II types were taken from metadata supplied by the sample provider and were not determined by assay-based typing. The prospective study material was composed of cDNA or gDNA derived from T cells, B-cell-depleted T cells, or PBMCs.

Of note for this clone: The target of this receptor is not known. Per-base quality was not reported, and no clone a single base away is much larger than it.

TCRbeta CDR3 regions were amplified from genomic DNA using the immunoSEQ Assay, a bias-controlled multiplex PCR. The original pipeline was this. Nucleated cell counts per sample were estimated from amplification of reference gene primers within the assay. Sequence reads were collapsed and filtered to measure the absolute abundance of every unique TCRbeta CDR3 rearrangement. For each sample, productive Simpson clonality was calculated by taking the square root of Simpson's diversity index across productive rearrangements. Entries here come from immuneACCESS through TCRdb and include only in-frame sequences with V and J called. Some clones fail to appear in such tables; in the studies checked, an unresolved V gene covers under half of the shortfall, and the cause of the remainder is unknown. The D gene and trimming were derived from the DNA, and the V and J assignments and clone size from that table. The sample includes approximately 290,000 clones, with 89% observed a single time. Of the sample, roughly an eighth falls within the top ten clones.

Whole blood was collected in K2EDTA tubes by collaborating institutions according to the institutions' own protocols. For TCRbeta analysis, collaborators shipped samples as frozen whole blood, isolated PBMCs, or DNA extracted from either of those sample types. The paper as a whole reports these results and caveats: The amount of clinical and demographic metadata varied by source and participant and was provided uncurated.

Germline trimming amounts to 3 bases on V and 4 bases on J, with 0 as the count of junction bases outside the gene matches. CDR1 and CDR2, per the germline V gene (reference sequence), are LGHDT and YNNKEL. Counted from cysteine to phenylalanine, this CDR3 has 15 amino acids. Just CDR3 DNA is preserved here, 45 bases in frame from base 1. This receptor chain uses TRBV3-1 (or the pseudogene TRBV3-2) and TRBJ1-6, and 10 junctional nucleotides match TRBD1. Sequencing input: peripheral blood. This TCR derives from a woman in her sixties with acute or convalescent COVID-19. The sequenced DNA: TGTGCCAGCAGCCAGGGACAGGGGTATAATTCACCCCTCCACTTT. Its protein reads: CASSQGQGYNSPLHF.